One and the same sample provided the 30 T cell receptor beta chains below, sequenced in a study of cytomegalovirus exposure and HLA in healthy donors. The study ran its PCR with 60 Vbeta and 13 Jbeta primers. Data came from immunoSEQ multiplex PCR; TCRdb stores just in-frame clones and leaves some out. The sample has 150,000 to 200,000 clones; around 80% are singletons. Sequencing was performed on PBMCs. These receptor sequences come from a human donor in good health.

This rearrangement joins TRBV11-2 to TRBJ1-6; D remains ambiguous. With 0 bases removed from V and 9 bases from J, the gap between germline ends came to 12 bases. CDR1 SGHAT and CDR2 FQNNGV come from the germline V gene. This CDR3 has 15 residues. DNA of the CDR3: TGTGCCAGCAGCTTAGATCCCGGAGCTAGTTCACCCCTCCACTTT. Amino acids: CASSLDPGASSPLHF.

The CDR3 nucleotides read TGTGCCAGCAGTGCCCCCGGGGACAAAACCTACGAGCAGTACTTC. It specifies CASSAPGDKTYEQYF. The chain is built from TRBV25-1 and TRBJ2-7; a possible D gene is TRBD1 (6 bases). Germline V gene sequence: CDR1 MGHDK, CDR2 SYGVNS. Trimming removed 4 bases at V and 2 bases at J, with 15 bases between. This CDR3 has 15 residues.

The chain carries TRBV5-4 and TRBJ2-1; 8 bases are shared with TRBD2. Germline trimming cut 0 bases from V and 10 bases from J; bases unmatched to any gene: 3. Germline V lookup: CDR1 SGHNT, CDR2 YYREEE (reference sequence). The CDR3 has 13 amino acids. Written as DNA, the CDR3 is TGTGCCAGCAGCTTGGTTGCTAGCGGGGAGCAGTTCTTC. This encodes CASSLVASGEQFF.

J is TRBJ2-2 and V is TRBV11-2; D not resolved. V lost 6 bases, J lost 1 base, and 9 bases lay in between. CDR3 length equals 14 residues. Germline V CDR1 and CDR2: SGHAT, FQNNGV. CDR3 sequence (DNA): TGTGCCAGCAGAACTCAGCGGAACACCGGGGAGCTGTTTTTT. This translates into CASRTQRNTGELFF. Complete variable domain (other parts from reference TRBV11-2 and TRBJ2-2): EAGVAQSPRYKIIEKRQSVAFWCNPISGHATLYWYQQILGQGPKLLIQFQNNGVVDDSQLPKDRFSAERLKGVDSTLKIQPAKLEDSAVYLCASRTQRNTGELFFGEGSRLTVL.

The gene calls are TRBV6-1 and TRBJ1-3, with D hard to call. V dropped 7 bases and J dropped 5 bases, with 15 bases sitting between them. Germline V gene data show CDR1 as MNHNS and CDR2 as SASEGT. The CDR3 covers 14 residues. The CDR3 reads CASNGGENRNTIYF. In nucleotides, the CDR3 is TGTGCCAGCAACGGAGGAGAGAATCGAAACACCATATATTTT.

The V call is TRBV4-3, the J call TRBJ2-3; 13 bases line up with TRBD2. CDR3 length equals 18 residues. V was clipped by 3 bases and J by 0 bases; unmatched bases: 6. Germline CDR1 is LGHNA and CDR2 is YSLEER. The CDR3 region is CASSQALAGGPSTDTQYF. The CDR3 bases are TGCGCCAGCAGCCAGGCACTAGCGGGGGGGCCTAGCACAGATACGCAGTATTTT.

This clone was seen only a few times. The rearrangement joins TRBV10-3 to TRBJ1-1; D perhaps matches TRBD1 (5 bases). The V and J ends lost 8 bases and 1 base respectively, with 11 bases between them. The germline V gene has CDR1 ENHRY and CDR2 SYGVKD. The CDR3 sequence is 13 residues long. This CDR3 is CAIGAGQNTEAFF. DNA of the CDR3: TGTGCCATCGGTGCCGGACAGAACACTGAAGCTTTCTTT.

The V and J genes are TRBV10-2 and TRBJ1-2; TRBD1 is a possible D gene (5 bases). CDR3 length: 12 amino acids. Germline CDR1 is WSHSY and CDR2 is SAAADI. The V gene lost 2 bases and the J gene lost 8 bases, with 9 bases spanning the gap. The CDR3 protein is CASSEVGGGYTF. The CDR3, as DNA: TGCGCCAGCAGTGAGGTGGGGGGAGGCTACACCTTC.

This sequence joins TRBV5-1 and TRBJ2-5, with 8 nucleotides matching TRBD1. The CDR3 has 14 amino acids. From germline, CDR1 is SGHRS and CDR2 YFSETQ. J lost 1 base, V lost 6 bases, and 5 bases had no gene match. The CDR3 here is CASTRTGGQETQYF. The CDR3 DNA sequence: TGCGCCAGCACCCGAACAGGGGGCCAAGAGACCCAGTACTTC.

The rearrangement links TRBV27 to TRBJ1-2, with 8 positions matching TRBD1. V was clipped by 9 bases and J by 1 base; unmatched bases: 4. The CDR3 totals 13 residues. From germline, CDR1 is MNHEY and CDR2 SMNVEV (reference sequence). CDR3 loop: CASRQGINYGYTF. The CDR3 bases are TGTGCCAGTAGACAGGGGATTAACTATGGCTACACCTTC.

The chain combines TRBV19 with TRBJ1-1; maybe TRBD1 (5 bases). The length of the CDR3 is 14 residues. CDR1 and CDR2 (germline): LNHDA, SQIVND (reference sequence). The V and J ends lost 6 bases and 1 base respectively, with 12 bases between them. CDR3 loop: CASRTRDPNTEAFF. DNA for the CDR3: TGTGCCAGTAGGACCAGGGATCCGAACACTGAAGCTTTCTTT.

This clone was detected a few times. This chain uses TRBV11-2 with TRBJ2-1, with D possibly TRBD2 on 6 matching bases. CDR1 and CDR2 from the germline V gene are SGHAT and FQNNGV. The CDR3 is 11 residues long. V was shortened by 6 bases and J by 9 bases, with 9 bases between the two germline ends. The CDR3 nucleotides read TGTGCCAGCAGTTTGGGGGGTGAGCAGTTCTTC. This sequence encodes CASSLGGEQFF.

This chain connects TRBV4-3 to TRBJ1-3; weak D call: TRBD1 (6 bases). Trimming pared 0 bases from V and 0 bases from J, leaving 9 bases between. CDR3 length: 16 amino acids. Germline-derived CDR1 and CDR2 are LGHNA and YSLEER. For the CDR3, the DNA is TGCGCCAGCAGCCAAGACACAGGGATCTCTGGAAACACCATATATTTT. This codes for CASSQDTGISGNTIYF.

The DNA for the CDR3 is TGCGCCAGCAGCCAAGGACAGGGCGTACAGCAGCCCCAGCATTTT. This sequence encodes CASSQGQGVQQPQHF. The J gene is TRBJ1-5, the V gene TRBV4-1; 7 nucleotides align to TRBD1. Per the germline V gene, CDR1 is MGHRA and CDR2 is YSYEKL. This CDR3 has 15 residues. The V segment lost 1 base and the J segment 7 bases; nucleotides outside the gene matches: 7.

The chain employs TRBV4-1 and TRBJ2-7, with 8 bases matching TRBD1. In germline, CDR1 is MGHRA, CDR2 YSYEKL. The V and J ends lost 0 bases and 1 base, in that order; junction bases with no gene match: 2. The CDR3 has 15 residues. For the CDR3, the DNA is TGCGCCAGCAGCCAAGACGGACAGGGATCCTACGAGCAGTACTTC. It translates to CASSQDGQGSYEQYF.

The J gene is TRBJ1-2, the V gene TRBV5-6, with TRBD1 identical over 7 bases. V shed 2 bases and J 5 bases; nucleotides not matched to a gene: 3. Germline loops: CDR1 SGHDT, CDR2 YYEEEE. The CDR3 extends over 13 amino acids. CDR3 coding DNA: TGTGCCAGCAGCTTACAGGGGCTTTATGGCTACACCTTC. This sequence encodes CASSLQGLYGYTF.

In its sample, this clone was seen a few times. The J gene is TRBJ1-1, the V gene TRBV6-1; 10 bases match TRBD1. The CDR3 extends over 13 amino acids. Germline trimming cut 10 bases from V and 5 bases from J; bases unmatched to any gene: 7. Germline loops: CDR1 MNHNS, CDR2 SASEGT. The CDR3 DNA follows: TGTGCCACCGAGGGACAGGGGTGGACTGAAGCTTTCTTT. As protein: CATEGQGWTEAFF.

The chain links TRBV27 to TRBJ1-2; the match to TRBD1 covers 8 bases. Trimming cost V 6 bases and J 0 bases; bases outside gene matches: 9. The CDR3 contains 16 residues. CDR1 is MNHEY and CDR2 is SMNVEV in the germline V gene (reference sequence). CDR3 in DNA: TGTGCCAGCAGCTTCAACTCGGGACAGGCTAACTATGGCTACACCTTC. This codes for CASSFNSGQANYGYTF.

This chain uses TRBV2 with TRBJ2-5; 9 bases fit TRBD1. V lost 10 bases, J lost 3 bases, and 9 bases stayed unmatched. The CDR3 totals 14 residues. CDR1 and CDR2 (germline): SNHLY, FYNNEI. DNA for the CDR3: TGTGCCACCCCAAGGACAGGGGAAAAAGAGACCCAGTACTTC. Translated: CATPRTGEKETQYF.

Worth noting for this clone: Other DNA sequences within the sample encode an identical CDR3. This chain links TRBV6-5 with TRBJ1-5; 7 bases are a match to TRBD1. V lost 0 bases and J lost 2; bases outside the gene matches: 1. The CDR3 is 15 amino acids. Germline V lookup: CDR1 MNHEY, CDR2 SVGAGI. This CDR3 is CASSYSGQGNQPQHF. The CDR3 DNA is TGTGCCAGCAGTTACTCAGGACAGGGCAATCAGCCCCAGCATTTT.

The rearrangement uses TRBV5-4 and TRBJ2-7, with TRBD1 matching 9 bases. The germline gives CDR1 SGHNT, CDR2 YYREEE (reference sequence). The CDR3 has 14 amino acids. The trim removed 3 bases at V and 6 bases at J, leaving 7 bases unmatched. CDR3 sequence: CASSSGTGIREQYF. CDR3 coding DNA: TGTGCCAGCAGCTCCGGGACAGGGATACGCGAGCAGTACTTC.

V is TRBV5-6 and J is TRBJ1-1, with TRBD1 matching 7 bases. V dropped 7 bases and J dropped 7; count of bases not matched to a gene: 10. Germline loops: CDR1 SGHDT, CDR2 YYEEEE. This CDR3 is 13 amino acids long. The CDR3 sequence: CASSKGASREAFF. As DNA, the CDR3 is TGTGCCAGCTCTAAGGGGGCAAGTCGTGAAGCTTTCTTT.

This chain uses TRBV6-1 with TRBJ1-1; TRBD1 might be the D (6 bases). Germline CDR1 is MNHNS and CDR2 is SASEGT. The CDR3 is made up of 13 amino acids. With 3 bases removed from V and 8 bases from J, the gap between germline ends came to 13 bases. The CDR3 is CASSDRTASEAFF. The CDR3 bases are TGTGCCAGCAGTGATAGGACAGCCTCGGAAGCTTTCTTT.

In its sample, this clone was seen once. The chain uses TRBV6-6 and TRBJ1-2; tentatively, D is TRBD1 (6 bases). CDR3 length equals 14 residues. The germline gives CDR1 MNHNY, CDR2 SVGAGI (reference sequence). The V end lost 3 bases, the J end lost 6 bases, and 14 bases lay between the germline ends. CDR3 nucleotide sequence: TGTGCCAGCAGTTATACGGGGGGCCCTAATGGCTACACCTTC. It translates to CASSYTGGPNGYTF.

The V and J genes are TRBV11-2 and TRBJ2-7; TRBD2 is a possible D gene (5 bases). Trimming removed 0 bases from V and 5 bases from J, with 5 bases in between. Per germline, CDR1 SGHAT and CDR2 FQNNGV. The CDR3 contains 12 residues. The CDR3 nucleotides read TGTGCCAGCAGCTTAGACGGGGACGAGCAGTACTTC. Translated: CASSLDGDEQYF.

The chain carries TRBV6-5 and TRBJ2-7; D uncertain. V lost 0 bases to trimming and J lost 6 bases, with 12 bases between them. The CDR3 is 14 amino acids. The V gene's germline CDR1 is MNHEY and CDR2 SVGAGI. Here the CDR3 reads CASSYSSRATEQYF. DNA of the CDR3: TGTGCCAGCAGTTACTCGTCTAGAGCTACCGAGCAGTACTTC.

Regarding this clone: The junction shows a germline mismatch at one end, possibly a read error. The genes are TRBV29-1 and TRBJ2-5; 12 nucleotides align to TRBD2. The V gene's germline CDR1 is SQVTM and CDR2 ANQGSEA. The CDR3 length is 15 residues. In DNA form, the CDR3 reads TGCAGCGCTGAAGGGACTAGCGGGTCGGAAGAGACCCAGTACTTC. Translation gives CSAEGTSGSEETQYF.

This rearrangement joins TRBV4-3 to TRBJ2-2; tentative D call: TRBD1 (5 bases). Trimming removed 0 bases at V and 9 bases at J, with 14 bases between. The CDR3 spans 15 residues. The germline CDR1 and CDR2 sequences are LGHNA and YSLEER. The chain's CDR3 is CASSQDLFLGRELFF. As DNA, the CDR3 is TGCGCCAGCAGCCAAGATCTCTTTTTGGGGCGGGAGCTGTTTTTT.

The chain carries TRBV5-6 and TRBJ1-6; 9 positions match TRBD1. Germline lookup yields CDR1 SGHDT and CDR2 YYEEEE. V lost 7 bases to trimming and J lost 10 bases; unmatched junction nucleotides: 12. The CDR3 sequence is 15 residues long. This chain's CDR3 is CASGNRDRVGSPLHF. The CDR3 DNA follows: TGTGCCAGCGGAAATCGGGACAGGGTCGGATCACCCCTCCACTTT.

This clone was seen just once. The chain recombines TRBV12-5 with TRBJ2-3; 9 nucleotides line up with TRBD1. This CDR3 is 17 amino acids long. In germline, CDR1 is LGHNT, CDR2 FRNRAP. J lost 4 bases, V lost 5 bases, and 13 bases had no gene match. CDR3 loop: CASGKNGGQGISDTQYF. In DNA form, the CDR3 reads TGTGCTAGTGGTAAAAACGGGGGACAGGGCATTTCAGATACGCAGTATTTT.